Each of the 23 T cell receptor beta chains below was sequenced from the same sample in a study of blood T cell repertoires in COVID-19. Using immunoSEQ multiplex PCR, the repertoire was profiled, and TCRdb retains in-frame clones only, with some absent. The profile covers tens of thousands of clones, with about 85% appearing a single time and around 4.1% taken by the ten largest. The sequencing sample was made of peripheral blood. The receptors here all came from a man aged 55 to 70 with acute or convalescent COVID-19.

The chain carries TRBV6-4 and TRBJ1-2; the match to TRBD1 covers 9 bases. Germline V gives CDR1 MRHNA, CDR2 SNTAGT. This CDR3 is 14 amino acids long. J lost 4 bases, V lost 7 bases, and 7 bases had no gene match. CDR3 protein: CASKRDREFYGYTF. The CDR3 coding sequence is TGTGCCAGCAAACGGGACAGGGAGTTCTATGGCTACACCTTC.

CDR3 in amino acids: CASSPNREETQYF. The CDR3 region has the DNA TGTGCCAGCAGCCCAAACAGGGAAGAGACCCAGTACTTC. The chain carries TRBV11-2 and TRBJ2-5, with D maybe TRBD1 (6 bases). The CDR3 is 13 amino acids. V was clipped by 5 bases and J by 3 bases, with 10 bases between them. Germline V gives CDR1 SGHAT, CDR2 FQNNGV.

This clone was picked up a small number of times. V gene TRBV11-2 combines with J gene TRBJ2-1; tentatively, D is TRBD2 (6 bases). Trimming removed 8 bases at V and 9 bases at J, with 17 bases between. This CDR3 is built from 13 residues. Germline loops: CDR1 SGHAT, CDR2 FQNNGV. The CDR3 here is CASSGRGEAEQFF. As DNA, the CDR3 is TGTGCCAGCTCCGGTCGTGGGGAGGCTGAGCAGTTCTTC.

There are a few counts of this clone. This rearrangement joins TRBV9 to TRBJ1-3, with 9 bases identical to TRBD1. Trimming removed 4 bases from V and 2 bases from J; junction bases left unmatched: 4. The CDR3 loop spans 15 amino acids. The germline V gene encodes CDR1 SGDLS and CDR2 YYNGEE. CDR3 sequence (DNA): TGTGCCAGCAGCAGACGGACAGGGGCTGGAAACACCATATATTTT. This gives the protein CASSRRTGAGNTIYF.

This clone was observed a single time. J is TRBJ2-1 and V is TRBV6-4; D is uncertain. The CDR3 consists of 14 residues. V shed 0 bases and J shed 8 bases, with 11 bases lying between them. The germline V gene has CDR1 MRHNA and CDR2 SNTAGT. The CDR3 nucleotides read TGTGCCAGCAGTGACTCTGGGCCAGGCTATGAGCAGTTCTTC. This sequence encodes CASSDSGPGYEQFF.

The DNA of the CDR3 is TGTGCCAGCAGCTTGGGACAGGGAAACTACGAGCAGTACTTC. Translating gives CASSLGQGNYEQYF. V is TRBV14 and J is TRBJ2-7, with 9 bases fitting TRBD1. CDR1 is SGHDN and CDR2 is FVKESK in the germline V gene. The CDR3 consists of 14 residues. V lost 5 bases, J lost 3 bases, and 5 bases stayed unmatched.

The chain combines TRBV7-3 with TRBJ1-1, with D perhaps matching TRBD1 (5 bases). CDR1 is SGHTA and CDR2 is FQGTGA in the germline V gene. V dropped 1 base and J dropped 4 bases, with 13 bases sitting between them. The length of the CDR3 is 15 residues. This CDR3 reads CASSLKAGLSTEAFF. In DNA form, the CDR3 reads TGTGCCAGCAGCTTAAAGGCAGGGCTCAGCACTGAAGCTTTCTTT.

V usage is TRBV5-1 and J usage is TRBJ1-4, with a weak D call TRBD1 (5 bases). Between the trimmed V and J ends, which lost 0 bases and 0 bases, there was a span of 6 bases. This CDR3 comprises 15 residues. The germline CDR1 and CDR2 sequences are SGHRS and YFSETQ. The CDR3 region has the DNA TGCGCCAGCAGCTTGGACAGGCCAACTAATGAAAAACTGTTTTTT. It translates to CASSLDRPTNEKLFF.

V usage is TRBV9 and J usage is TRBJ2-1, with 9 bases that match TRBD2. Germline loops: CDR1 SGDLS, CDR2 YYNGEE. The CDR3 runs 18 residues. V gave up 0 bases and J gave up 6 bases; unmatched junction bases: 13. The CDR3 is CASSVDPVAGDYANEQFF. The CDR3 region has the DNA TGTGCCAGCAGCGTAGATCCGGTAGCGGGGGATTACGCCAATGAGCAGTTCTTC.

The chain joins TRBV5-1 to TRBJ1-3; TRBD1 aligns across 7 bases. The CDR3 is 16 residues long. V shed 5 bases and J 4 bases; nucleotides not matched to a gene: 12. Germline V gives CDR1 SGHRS, CDR2 YFSETQ. For the CDR3, the DNA is TGCGCCAGCAGTTTATCAGGGGGAATATCCGGAAACACCATATATTTT. Translating gives CASSLSGGISGNTIYF.

V and J are TRBV3-1 (or the pseudogene TRBV3-2) and TRBJ2-1; 9 bases are a match to TRBD1. V shed 1 base, J shed 5 bases, and the junction held 6 bases outside the gene matches. The CDR3 sequence is 16 residues long. From germline, CDR1 is LGHDT and CDR2 YNNKEL (reference sequence). For the CDR3, the DNA is TGTGCCAGCAGCCAAGCGGTGGGACAGGGCAACAATGAGCAGTTCTTC. As protein: CASSQAVGQGNNEQFF.

The chain combines TRBV2 with TRBJ1-2; D remains unclear. Germline-derived CDR1 and CDR2 are SNHLY and FYNNEI. Trimming shortened V by 3 bases and J by 8 bases, and 25 bases separated the two germline ends. This CDR3 spans 17 amino acids. CDR3 coding DNA: TGTGCCAGCAGTGACCGGTCCGGTGCCGCGCCCGGGAGGGGCTACACCTTC. Translating gives CASSDRSGAAPGRGYTF.

The J gene is TRBJ2-1, the V gene TRBV5-8; TRBD1 might be the D (5 bases). CDR3 length: 13 amino acids. The germline gives CDR1 SGHTS, CDR2 YDEGEE. V shed 3 bases and J shed 4 bases, with 8 bases lying between them. The CDR3 reads CASSSPGYNEQFF. The CDR3 region has the DNA TGTGCCAGCAGCTCTCCAGGGTACAATGAGCAGTTCTTC.

The rearrangement joins TRBV3-1 (or the pseudogene TRBV3-2) to TRBJ2-2; 8 positions match TRBD2. Germline CDR1 and CDR2: LGHDT and YNNKEL (reference sequence). The junction had 4 bases not matched to a gene; V was cut back by 1 base and J by 9 bases. This CDR3 has 14 residues. The CDR3 region is CASSQVAGIRELFF. DNA of the CDR3: TGTGCCAGCAGCCAAGTAGCGGGAATCAGGGAGCTGTTTTTT.

The chain combines TRBV6-2 or TRBV6-3 with TRBJ1-5, with D unclear. CDR3 size: 17 residues. Trimming left V 4 bases short and J 1 base short, with 17 bases between. The V gene's germline CDR1 is MNHEY and CDR2 SVGEGT. The CDR3 protein is CASSSVGAQLSNQPQHF. CDR3 coding DNA: TGTGCCAGCAGTTCGGTGGGAGCACAACTAAGCAATCAGCCCCAGCATTTT.

The chain is built from TRBV19 and TRBJ2-2, with D perhaps matching TRBD1 (6 bases). CDR3 length: 16 amino acids. The V gene's germline CDR1 is LNHDA and CDR2 SQIVND (reference sequence). V lost 4 bases and J lost 4, with 16 bases in between. DNA of the CDR3: TGTGCCAGTAGTACCACAGCAGGGGCGGGCACCGGGGAGCTGTTTTTT. Translation gives CASSTTAGAGTGELFF.

V and J are TRBV6-5 and TRBJ2-5; 7 bases are shared with TRBD1. CDR3 length: 15 residues. V shed 2 bases and J 7 bases; nucleotides not matched to a gene: 10. CDR1 and CDR2 from the germline V gene are MNHEY and SVGAGI. The CDR3 nucleotides read TGTGCCAGCAGTTACACGACGACAGGACAGGCGACCCAGTACTTC. Translation gives CASSYTTTGQATQYF.

The chain links TRBV12-3 or TRBV12-4 to TRBJ1-6; D might be TRBD1 (5 bases). The CDR3 spans 13 residues. Trimming cost V 5 bases and J 7 bases, with 9 bases left between them. CDR3 DNA: TGTGCCAGCAGTCTGCGACAGAATTCACCCCTCCACTTT. This translates into CASSLRQNSPLHF.

The gene calls are TRBV5-1 and TRBJ2-7; 9 nucleotides align to TRBD1. The germline V gene has CDR1 SGHRS and CDR2 YFSETQ. V was clipped by 0 bases and J by 4 bases; unmatched bases: 5. This CDR3 spans 15 amino acids. The CDR3 reads CASSLAGTGLYEQYF. The CDR3, as DNA: TGCGCCAGCAGCTTGGCCGGGACAGGGCTGTACGAGCAGTACTTC.

The chain links TRBV30 to TRBJ1-1, with D possibly TRBD1 on 5 matching bases. The CDR3 length is 16 residues. Germline V gene sequence: CDR1 GTSNPN, CDR2 SVGIG (reference sequence). V lost 3 bases to trimming and J lost 5 bases, with 22 bases between them. The CDR3 nucleotides read TGTGCCTGGAGCTTTTGGCAGGGAAATCGAGGAACTGAAGCTTTCTTT. This translates into CAWSFWQGNRGTEAFF.

This chain links TRBV10-3 with TRBJ2-7; 12 bases align to TRBD2. The germline V gene has CDR1 ENHRY and CDR2 SYGVKD. V gave up 4 bases and J gave up 2 bases; unmatched junction bases: 6. There are 16 residues in the CDR3. As DNA, the CDR3 is TGTGCCATCAGTGGACGACCTAGCGGGGGGGCCTACGAGCAGTACTTC. Amino acid sequence: CAISGRPSGGAYEQYF.

This clone is a singleton in its sample. The chain has TRBV7-2 and TRBJ1-3; D may be TRBD1 (5 bases). V was trimmed by 3 bases and J by 2 bases, leaving 11 bases between them. Germline-derived CDR1 and CDR2 are SGHTA and FQGNSA. The CDR3 runs to 15 residues. The chain's CDR3 is CASSLRQTTGNTIYF. The CDR3 nucleotides read TGTGCCAGCAGCTTGAGACAGACCACTGGAAACACCATATATTTT. The full variable domain, rest sourced from reference TRBV7-2 and TRBJ1-3, is GAGVSQSPSNKVTEKGKDVELRCDPISGHTALYWYRQSLGQGLEFLIYFQGNSAPDKSGLPSDRFSAERTGGSVSTLTIQRTQQEDSAVYLCASSLRQTTGNTIYFGEGSWLTVV.

This sequence joins TRBV7-2 and TRBJ1-1; 7 bases fit TRBD1. The CDR3 has 14 residues. V dropped 3 bases and J dropped 1; count of bases not matched to a gene: 2. Germline V gene lookup returns CDR1 SGHTA and CDR2 FQGNSA. CDR3 sequence reads: CASSLTGSNTEAFF. CDR3 nucleotide sequence: TGTGCCAGCAGCTTGACAGGGTCGAACACTGAAGCTTTCTTT.